The rows below give T cell receptor beta chains drawn from one sample of a study of identical twins. TCRdb recomputed calls from the 5' RACE reads with MiXCR, one row per CDR3 protein. The profile shows a few hundred thousand distinct CDR3 sequences, under 8.5% of them singletons. The same sample was also used in a study of T cells expressing NK-cell markers.

Sequencing was carried out using CD8+ T cells sorted from blood. The origin of the receptors is a woman in her late teens or twenties in good health. The CDR3 runs from the conserved cysteine through the conserved F or W. D genes are given only for firm matches. A row's size may be missing; if present it is once, few, many or a size class.

j_gene: TRBJ2-7; d_gene: -; abundance: -; v_gene: TRBV7-8; CDR3aa: CASCARTAPYEQYF
j_gene: TRBJ2-3; d_gene: -; abundance: few; v_gene: TRBV12-3/TRBV12-4; CDR3aa: CASSPTLPGDTQYF
j_gene: TRBJ1-2; d_gene: -; abundance: few; v_gene: TRBV20-1; CDR3aa: CSARETSYYGYTF
j_gene: TRBJ2-1; d_gene: TRBD2; abundance: -; v_gene: TRBV4-1; CDR3aa: CASSRSGGEQFF
j_gene: TRBJ2-1; d_gene: TRBD1; abundance: -; v_gene: TRBV7-9; CDR3aa: CASSPPTGRLSYNEQFF
j_gene: TRBJ2-1; d_gene: -; abundance: many; v_gene: TRBV6-2/TRBV6-3; CDR3aa: CASSSSVDEQFF
j_gene: TRBJ2-7; d_gene: TRBD2; abundance: once; v_gene: TRBV6-1; CDR3aa: CAIDGGVRLYEQYF
j_gene: TRBJ2-2; d_gene: -; abundance: -; v_gene: TRBV30; CDR3aa: CAWRKDSRLDGELFF
j_gene: TRBJ2-2; d_gene: TRBD2; abundance: -; v_gene: TRBV12-3/TRBV12-4; CDR3aa: CASRLRNSGRTNTGELFF
j_gene: TRBJ2-4; d_gene: -; abundance: many; v_gene: TRBV12-5; CDR3aa: CASGFDIQYF
j_gene: TRBJ2-7; d_gene: -; abundance: -; v_gene: TRBV12-3/TRBV12-4; CDR3aa: CASRREGYEQYF
j_gene: TRBJ2-1; d_gene: -; abundance: many; v_gene: TRBV25-1; CDR3aa: CASSEFGNEQFF
j_gene: TRBJ1-3; d_gene: -; abundance: many; v_gene: TRBV12-3/TRBV12-4; CDR3aa: CASSLTVSGNTIYF
j_gene: TRBJ1-1; d_gene: -; abundance: few; v_gene: TRBV11-2; CDR3aa: CASSRPRGEAFF
j_gene: TRBJ1-4; d_gene: -; abundance: -; v_gene: TRBV9; CDR3aa: CASSVGGENEKLFF
j_gene: TRBJ1-5; d_gene: -; abundance: -; v_gene: TRBV7-2; CDR3aa: CASSLDDGPNQPQHF
j_gene: TRBJ2-1; d_gene: TRBD2; abundance: many; v_gene: TRBV6-2/TRBV6-3; CDR3aa: CASSYSTSGKYNEQFF
j_gene: TRBJ2-1; d_gene: TRBD2; abundance: -; v_gene: TRBV7-9; CDR3aa: CASSPTAGGPQFF
j_gene: TRBJ2-1; d_gene: -; abundance: few; v_gene: TRBV6-1; CDR3aa: CASSPLAARSSYNEQFF
j_gene: TRBJ1-2; d_gene: -; abundance: many; v_gene: TRBV3-1; CDR3aa: CASSQVPRQKDGYTF
j_gene: TRBJ2-5; d_gene: -; abundance: -; v_gene: TRBV18; CDR3aa: CASSSWTDQETQYF
j_gene: TRBJ2-7; d_gene: -; abundance: many; v_gene: TRBV7-2; CDR3aa: CASSLAGLPYEQYF
j_gene: TRBJ2-7; d_gene: TRBD1; abundance: -; v_gene: TRBV12-5; CDR3aa: CASVQRDSETESSYEQYF
j_gene: TRBJ1-2; d_gene: -; abundance: -; v_gene: TRBV10-3; CDR3aa: CAISAGGTGYTF
j_gene: TRBJ2-7; d_gene: TRBD2; abundance: -; v_gene: TRBV19; CDR3aa: CASSIGLAGSYEQYF